This TCR beta chain was captured by sequencing in a study of T cell responses to AZD1222 COVID-19 vaccine. About the study: Pooling covered second doses at about 4 or about 12 weeks.

Germline V lookup: CDR1 SGHRS, CDR2 YFSETQ. V shed 2 bases, J shed 4 bases, and the junction held 6 bases outside the gene matches. The CDR3 loop spans 14 amino acids. Study conclusions and caveats: Just a handful of AZD1222 recipients tested seropositive at baseline.

The table lists this clone with a few counts. The target antigen is unknown. The data were produced by immunoSEQ multiplex PCR, yet TCRdb's version contains in-frame clones alone and is incomplete. The data contain more than 75,000 clones, about 90% of them seen just once; the ten biggest clones take up around 8%. The sequences come from peripheral blood, collected on day 0 of AZD1222 vaccination. This TCR came from an adult in good health. The V and J genes are TRBV5-1 and TRBJ2-7; 7 bases agree with TRBD1. CDR3 nucleotides: TGCGCCAGCAGCTTACCGGGACAGCCTTACGAGCAGTACTTC. This encodes CASSLPGQPYEQYF.